This section outlines one T cell receptor beta chain sequence together with its context. The CDR3 has 13 amino acids. Trimming left V 7 bases short and J 5 bases short, with 18 bases between. The germline V gene encodes CDR1 SQVTM and CDR2 ANQGSEA. The sequenced cases were selected for having the highest brain T cell transcript signatures. Before surgery, patients took at least one anti-epileptic drug. Only in-frame clones appear in the TCRdb table, and some are missing; sequencing was by immunoSEQ multiplex PCR. The sample yields about 120,000 clones, roughly 94% seen once. The record originates from a study of brain T cells in children with intractable seizures.

This receptor was identified in a boy in the first two years of life with hemimegalencephaly and intractable seizures. Sequences were derived from peripheral blood, sampled at surgery. The V and J genes are TRBV29-1 and TRBJ2-7; D is possibly TRBD1 (6 bases). The CDR3 sequence: CSAGAGAFNEQYF. The CDR3 DNA is TGCAGCGCAGGGGCTGGGGCTTTCAACGAGCAGTACTTC.